The source of this T cell receptor beta chain is a study of blood T cell repertoires in COVID-19. Study as a whole: Samples taken during acute and convalescent COVID-19 were collected in the United States, Italy and Spain. T cells, B-cell-depleted T cells, or PBMCs provided the cDNA or gDNA that served as material.

This CDR3 is 14 amino acids long. CDR1 is LGHDT, CDR2 YNNKEL, per germline (reference sequence). Germline trimming cut 6 bases from V and 2 bases from J; bases unmatched to any gene: 6. Assay: immunoSEQ multiplex PCR; the TCRdb copy retains only in-frame clones and omits some. The table has approximately 120,000 clones, roughly four fifths seen once. The genes are TRBV3-1 (or the pseudogene TRBV3-2) and TRBJ2-5; 7 bases align to TRBD1. The sequencing input was peripheral blood. The TCR was taken from a human donor in a cohort sampled during active COVID-19. In nucleotides, the CDR3 is TGTGCCAGCAGACATGACAGGGTACAAGAGACCCAGTACTTC. Translation: CASRHDRVQETQYF.